This TCR beta chain was recorded in a study of blood T cell repertoires in COVID-19. TCRdb's table, derived via immunoSEQ multiplex PCR, lists solely in-frame clones and lacks some. The sample holds under 250,000 clones, approximately 84% seen once. V was pared by 7 bases and J by 2 bases, with 9 bases of the junction left unmatched. This CDR3 has 15 amino acids. The germline gives CDR1 MNHEY, CDR2 SVGAGI. This sequence was found in a man over 45 with active or convalescent COVID-19. Material for sequencing was peripheral blood. This chain uses TRBV6-5 with TRBJ2-3; TRBD1 matches 7 bases. CDR3 DNA: TGTGCCAGCAATCAAGGGGGCCTAAACACAGATACGCAGTATTTT. This gives the protein CASNQGGLNTDTQYF.